Each of the 17 T cell receptor beta chains below was sequenced from the same sample in a study of shared clonotypes between healthy human individuals. This table comes from immunoSEQ multiplex PCR, and its TCRdb copy is limited to in-frame clones, with some not included. The sample lists hundreds of thousands of clones; 70% to 80% were seen once. Sequencing used PBMCs. These receptors all come from a woman in her forties in good health. Some clones in this sample may be carry-over from other donors' samples.

The chain recombines TRBV15 with TRBJ2-2; 7 nucleotides agree with TRBD2. The CDR3 covers 14 residues. Germline assignment: CDR1 LNHNV and CDR2 YYDKDF (reference sequence). V lost 1 base and J lost 8; bases outside the gene matches: 4. The CDR3 region has the DNA TGTGCCACCAGCAGAGGGGGACTAAGAGGGGAGCTGTTTTTT. This codes for CATSRGGLRGELFF.

V and J are TRBV5-6 and TRBJ2-3; 14 bases map to TRBD2. The ends lost 4 bases at V and 1 base at J; junction bases unmatched: 2. The CDR3 has 16 residues. Germline assignment: CDR1 SGHDT and CDR2 YYEEEE. The CDR3 nucleotides read TGTGCCAGCAGCCCGGGACTAGCGGGAGGCACAGATACGCAGTATTTT. Encoded protein: CASSPGLAGGTDTQYF.

The chain is built from TRBV28 and TRBJ1-1, with unresolved D. V was shortened by 5 bases and J by 0 bases, with 13 bases between the two germline ends. The CDR3 extends over 15 amino acids. The germline V gene has CDR1 MDHEN and CDR2 SYDVKM. The CDR3 coding sequence is TGTGCCAGCAGTGAGGGAGACGCTTTGAACACTGAAGCTTTCTTT. Its translation: CASSEGDALNTEAFF.

The chain joins TRBV11-2 to TRBJ2-6; D ambiguous. Germline loops: CDR1 SGHAT, CDR2 FQNNGV. The ends were cut back, 1 base at V and 0 bases at J, with 4 bases in the middle. This CDR3 has 15 amino acids. DNA for the CDR3: TGTGCCAGCAGCTTAGCAGTCTCTGGGGCCAACGTCCTGACTTTC. Its translation: CASSLAVSGANVLTF.

This rearrangement joins TRBV4-1 to TRBJ2-7, with D uncertain. CDR1 MGHRA and CDR2 YSYEKL come from the germline V gene. The germline V and J ends were trimmed by 4 bases and 0 bases, with 16 bases remaining between them. The CDR3 contains 16 residues. This chain's CDR3 is CASSPDSFRSSYEQYF. CDR3 coding DNA: TGCGCCAGCAGCCCTGACTCCTTCCGAAGCTCCTACGAGCAGTACTTC.

The count of this clone is one. The V and J genes are TRBV6-6 and TRBJ2-3; tentatively, D is TRBD2 (6 bases). V was trimmed by 2 bases and J by 4 bases, leaving 16 bases between them. Germline V gene lookup returns CDR1 MNHNY and CDR2 SVGAGI (reference sequence). The CDR3 spans 16 residues. The CDR3: CASSYGAGRGSDTQYF. The CDR3 nucleotides read TGTGCCAGCAGTTACGGGGCGGGGCGGGGCTCAGATACGCAGTATTTT.

This CDR3 is CASSRSSANYGYTF. CDR3 sequence (DNA): TGCGCCAGCAGCAGGTCCTCCGCTAACTATGGCTACACCTTC. The chain has TRBV5-1 and TRBJ1-2; unclear D gene. This CDR3 has 14 residues. The V gene's germline CDR1 is SGHRS and CDR2 YFSETQ. Deletions cut 4 bases from V and 0 bases from J, with 10 bases between. The full variable domain, in which reference TRBV5-1 and TRBJ1-2 provide the parts outside the CDR3, is KAGVTQTPRYLIKTRGQQVTLSCSPISGHRSVSWYQQTPGQGLQFLFEYFSETQRNKGNFPGRFSGRQFSNSRSEMNVSTLELGDSALYLCASSRSSANYGYTFGSGTRLTVV.

The V and J genes are TRBV7-5 and TRBJ2-7; TRBD1, the table's D call, was not compared with the DNA. TRBV7-5 is a recognized pseudogene. The CDR3 extends over 13 amino acids. The CDR3 sequence is CASSKTGSYEQYF. CDR3 coding DNA: TGTGCCAGCAGCAAGACAGGGTCCTACGAGCAGTACTTC.

The chain carries TRBV5-6 and TRBJ1-3; D is unresolved. Trimming removed 0 bases from V and 4 bases from J, with 8 bases in between. The CDR3 has 14 amino acids. In germline, CDR1 is SGHDT, CDR2 YYEEEE. The CDR3 nucleotides read TGTGCCAGCAGCTTGGGGCGTTCGGGAAACACCATATATTTT. It is translated as CASSLGRSGNTIYF.

The chain carries TRBV5-1 and TRBJ1-1; D call uncertain. The germline V gene encodes CDR1 SGHRS and CDR2 YFSETQ. CDR3 length: 14 amino acids. Trimming stripped 4 bases from V and 5 bases from J, with 15 bases between. The CDR3 region is CASSLGEAGTEAFF. The CDR3 DNA follows: TGCGCCAGCAGCCTCGGGGAGGCGGGTACTGAAGCTTTCTTT.

Comments on this clone: A single base separates this from a much larger clone, so it may be a read error. The V gene is TRBV30, the J gene TRBJ1-4; D is possibly TRBD1 (6 bases). The CDR3 spans 13 residues. Germline lookup yields CDR1 GTSNPN and CDR2 SVGIG (reference sequence). CDR3 nucleotide sequence: TGTGCCTGGAGTACGGGGGCCCATGAAAAACTGCTTTTT. Amino acids: CAWSTGAHEKLLF.

The chain couples TRBV11-2 to TRBJ2-7; 11 bases line up with TRBD2. Germline CDR1 reads SGHAT; CDR2 reads FQNNGV. The CDR3 consists of 15 residues. V was pared by 5 bases and J by 3 bases, with 6 bases of the junction left unmatched. CDR3 bases: TGTGCCAGCAGCCAGGGGACTAGCGGAAACTACGAGCAGTACTTC. It specifies CASSQGTSGNYEQYF.

Concerning this clone: The same CDR3 can be traced to other DNA sequences in this sample. In DNA form, the CDR3 reads TGTGCCAGCAGACCCGGGCAGGGAGCTAACTATGGCTACACCTTC. The encoded protein is CASRPGQGANYGYTF. The chain recombines TRBV6-5 with TRBJ1-2, with TRBD1 as a possible D gene (5 bases). With 6 bases removed from V and 0 bases from J, the gap between germline ends came to 14 bases. The germline V gene encodes CDR1 MNHEY and CDR2 SVGAGI. There are 15 residues in the CDR3.

The CDR3 DNA is TGTGCCAGCAGCTTAACCTGGACTAGCGGATACCAAGAGACCCAGTACTTC. Its protein product is CASSLTWTSGYQETQYF. The chain has TRBV7-2 and TRBJ2-5; 10 bases line up with TRBD2. V dropped 2 bases and J dropped 0; count of bases not matched to a gene: 6. CDR3 size: 17 residues. CDR1 and CDR2 (germline): SGHTA, FQGNSA.

This chain connects TRBV5-1 to TRBJ2-1; TRBD2 aligns across 13 bases. The CDR3 is made up of 17 amino acids. Germline CDR1 SGHRS, CDR2 YFSETQ. V dropped 0 bases and J dropped 1; count of bases not matched to a gene: 1. In nucleotides, the CDR3 is TGCGCCAGCAGCTTGGTACTAGCGGGGGGGTCCTACAATGAGCAGTTCTTC. It yields the protein CASSLVLAGGSYNEQFF.

The genes are TRBV7-6 and TRBJ2-7, with a weak D call TRBD2 (6 bases). CDR1 SGHVS and CDR2 FNYEAQ come from the germline V gene. Trimming stripped 1 base from V and 5 bases from J, with 15 bases between. This CDR3 spans 15 amino acids. CDR3 sequence: CASSLGVGGEDEQYF. The CDR3 coding sequence is TGTGCCAGCAGCTTAGGGGTGGGGGGAGAGGACGAGCAGTACTTC.

The chain recombines TRBV6-1 with TRBJ2-3, with TRBD2 matching over 9 bases. Germline CDR1 MNHNS, CDR2 SASEGT. Germline trimming cut 7 bases from V and 2 bases from J; bases unmatched to any gene: 7. The CDR3 length is 15 residues. CDR3 coding DNA: TGTGCCAGCAAGGCTAGCGGGACACACACAGATACGCAGTATTTT. This sequence encodes CASKASGTHTDTQYF.